This TCR beta chain was sequenced during a study of blood T cell repertoires in COVID-19. Study-wide background: Material from acute and convalescent COVID-19 was sourced from the United States, Italy and Spain. T cells, B-cell-depleted T cells, or PBMCs supplied cDNA or gDNA.

Original processing notes: Amplification of reference gene primers provided the estimated nucleated cell counts. TCRdb keeps only in-frame clones here, not all; method: immunoSEQ multiplex PCR. Clone size and the V and J calls come from that table; the DNA yielded D and trimming. The sample gives 100,000 or so clones, around 87% of which show up once; roughly 21% is in the top ten. Per germline, CDR1 MDHEN and CDR2 SYDVKM. The CDR3 spans 13 residues. V was pared by 10 bases and J by 2 bases, with 7 bases of the junction left unmatched. The sequence derives from a human donor in a cohort sampled during active COVID-19. The gene calls are TRBV28 and TRBJ2-7, with 8 nucleotides matching TRBD2. Sequenced material: peripheral blood. CDR3 DNA sequence: TGTGCCACCCGTTTCGGGAGGGCCTACGAGCAGTACTTC. This translates into CATRFGRAYEQYF. The whole variable domain, filled in from reference TRBV28 and TRBJ2-7, reads DVKVTQSSRYLVKRTGEKVFLECVQDMDHENMFWYRQDPGLGLRLIYFSYDVKMKEKGDIPEGYSVSREKKERFSLILESASTNQTSMYLCATRFGRAYEQYFGPGTRLTVT.